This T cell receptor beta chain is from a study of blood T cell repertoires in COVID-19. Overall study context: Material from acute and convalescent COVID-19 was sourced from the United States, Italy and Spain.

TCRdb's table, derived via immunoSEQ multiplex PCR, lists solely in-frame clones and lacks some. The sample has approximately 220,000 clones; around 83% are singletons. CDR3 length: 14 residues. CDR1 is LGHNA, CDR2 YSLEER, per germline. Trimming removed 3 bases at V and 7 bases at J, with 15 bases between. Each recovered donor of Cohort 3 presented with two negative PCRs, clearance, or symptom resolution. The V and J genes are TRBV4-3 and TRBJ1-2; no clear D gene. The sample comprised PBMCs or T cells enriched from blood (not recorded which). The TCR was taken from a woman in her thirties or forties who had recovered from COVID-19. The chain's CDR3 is CASSQMLSSGGYTF. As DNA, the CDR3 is TGCGCCAGCAGCCAGATGCTGAGTTCCGGTGGCTACACCTTC.